This TCR beta chain was recovered during a study of cytotoxic CD8 clonotypes in ibrutinib-treated CLL (dated by TCRdb to 2020 to 2023). Turning to the overall study: The cohort had 11 relapsed/refractory and around 14 treatment-naive patients; about 17 were IGHV unmutated. Partial responses were observed in 24 patients and complete responses in 2; after a median follow-up of 68 months, remission was maintained in 14 patients and progression was observed in approximately 12. Response samples were obtained after a median of 12 months of treatment, with a range of roughly 6 to 40 months. On average, each sample had 255,043 productive templates and tens of thousands of productive rearrangements. Of the roughly 86 participants in the trial, 25 to 30 had longitudinal samples available. Cryopreserved peripheral blood mononuclear cells were collected at three points: before therapy, at response, and at either sustained remission or disease progression. Patients were still on ibrutinib when every remission and progressive disease sample was collected. The study at large found these results: Baseline clonality exceeded that of age-matched healthy donors and correlated strongly with circulating CD8+ T-cell counts. Clonality increased at ibrutinib response, stayed stable in sustained remission, and fell back toward baseline at progression. Public clonotypes were rare and either contracted or stayed stable during treatment, and the rise in clonality at ibrutinib response reflected the expansion of private clonotypes. Lymph node repertoires were not examined, and the timing of sampling was not matched between patients in sustained remission and those whose disease progressed.

The CDR3 covers 11 residues, taking in both the cysteine and the phenylalanine. Only the CDR3 DNA stays, 33 bases, in frame from base 1. Trimming takes 7 bases from V and 5 bases from J, and the germline ends sit 11 bases apart. CDR1 and CDR2, per the germline V gene (reference sequence), are GTSNPN and SVGIG. The time point label of this sample denotes: roughly 12 months on ibrutinib. For TCR beta library preparation, about 2 micrograms of genomic DNA were extracted from the cryopreserved PBMCs. High-throughput TCR beta sequencing was performed on longitudinal blood samples from CLL patients receiving ibrutinib monotherapy. The patients were enrolled in a single-center, open-label phase 2 trial of ibrutinib monotherapy. Each clonotype received, on average, about 9.7x coverage in deep resolution sequencing performed on a MiSeq, where the target depth lay between 1 in 1 million and 1 in 200,000 T cells. The immunoSEQ hsTCRB Kit was used to generate the TCR beta libraries. Processing in the source paper ran as follows. The data were analyzed with ImmunoSEQ Analyzer and ImmunoSEQ Data Assistant, and V, D and J gene assignments followed IMGT definitions. Clonality was computed as one minus normalized Shannon entropy of productive rearrangement frequencies, ranging from 0 to 1. Public clonotype analysis was restricted to overrepresented clonotypes comprising at least 0.05% of each patient's repertoire. Some 14 age-matched healthy donor repertoires from immuneACCESS served as clonality controls. The source is immuneACCESS, and TCRdb retained only in-frame sequences with V and J called. Part of the clones is not carried over; for the studies checked, unresolved V genes explain less than half of this, and the remainder is unexplained. V, J and clone size are those of that table, while D and trimming were read from the DNA. This sample gives about 24,000 clones in total; 70% to 75% of them show up just once. The ten largest clones add up to around 42% of the sample.

Comments on this clone: Its recognized antigen is unknown. Base qualities are not at hand, and no much larger clone is one base apart.

This specimen consisted of PBMCs, obtained after 12 months of ibrutinib treatment. This sequence originates from a human donor with chronic lymphocytic leukemia. The chain was built from TRBV30 and TRBJ2-5, with the D gene call left open. The DNA sequence is TGTGCCTCCTCAAGCAGGGAGACCCAGTACTTC. The translation is CASSSRETQYF.